This T cell receptor (beta chain) was captured by sequencing in a study of T cells after posttransplantation cyclophosphamide. Points on this clone: Its antigen is unidentified.

There are 14 residues in the CDR3. CDR1 is KGHSH and CDR2 is LQKENI in the germline V gene. Trimming took 1 base from V and 3 from J, leaving 9 bases between them. The study's findings and limits: Tissue-infiltrating T cells from skin or gut overlapped little with blood T cells. Donor-recipient repertoire similarity was low at 1-2 months, rising over year one. Recipient CMV seropositivity and CMV reactivation strongly tracked TRB clonality.

Treatment was busulfan-fludarabine conditioning, a marrow graft, and cyclophosphamide on days +3 and +4. The protocol was immunoSEQ multiplex PCR, while the TCRdb copy is restricted to in-frame clones and leaves out a portion. The data hold roughly 9,900 clones, with roughly nine tenths observed a single time. The chain carries TRBV18 and TRBJ1-1, with D perhaps TRBD1 (5 bases). Specimen: CD4+ T cells sorted from PBMCs, collected after allogeneic stem cell transplant with posttransplant cyclophosphamide. The TCR comes from a young adult male patient who received an allogeneic stem cell transplant from a related donor, was CMV-positive, and had acute GVHD only. Some of these T cells may belong to the graft donor. The CDR3 protein is CASSPRGVDTEAFF. Here the CDR3 DNA reads TGTGCCAGCTCACCACGGGGGGTAGACACTGAAGCTTTCTTT.